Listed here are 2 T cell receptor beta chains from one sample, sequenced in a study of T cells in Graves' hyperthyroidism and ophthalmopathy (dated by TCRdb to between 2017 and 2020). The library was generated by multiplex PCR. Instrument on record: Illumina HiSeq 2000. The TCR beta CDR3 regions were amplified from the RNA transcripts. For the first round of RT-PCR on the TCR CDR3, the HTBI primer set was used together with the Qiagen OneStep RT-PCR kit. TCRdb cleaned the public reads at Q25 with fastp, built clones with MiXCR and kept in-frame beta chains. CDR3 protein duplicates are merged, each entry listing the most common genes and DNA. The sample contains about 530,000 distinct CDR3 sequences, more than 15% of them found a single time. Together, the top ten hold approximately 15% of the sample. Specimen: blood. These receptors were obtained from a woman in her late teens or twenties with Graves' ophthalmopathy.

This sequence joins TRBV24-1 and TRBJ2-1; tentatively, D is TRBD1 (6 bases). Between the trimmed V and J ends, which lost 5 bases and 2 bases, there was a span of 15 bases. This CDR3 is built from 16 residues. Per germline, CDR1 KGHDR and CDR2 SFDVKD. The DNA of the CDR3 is TGTGCCACCAGTGGGACAGATCTACGAGCCTACAATGAGCAGTTCTTC. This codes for CATSGTDLRAYNEQFF.

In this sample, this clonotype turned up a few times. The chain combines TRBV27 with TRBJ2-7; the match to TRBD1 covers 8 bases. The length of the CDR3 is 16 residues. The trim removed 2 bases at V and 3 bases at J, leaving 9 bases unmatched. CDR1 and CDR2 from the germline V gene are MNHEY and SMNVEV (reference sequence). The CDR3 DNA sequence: TGTGCCAGCAGTTTAATCCCCACGACAGGGGTCTACGAGCAGTACTTC. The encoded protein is CASSLIPTTGVYEQYF.